The next 9 T cell receptor beta chains were all read from a single sample in a study of neurological immune-mediated disorders. MiXCR was run by TCRdb on the 5' RACE reads, yielding one entry per CDR3 protein. Of tens of thousands of distinct CDR3 sequences listed, over 1.2% are singletons. Sequencing was carried out using PBMCs. These receptors originate from a woman in her twenties or thirties with multiple sclerosis.

Concerning this clonotype: The junction and the germline gene differ at one end; a read error may be behind it. V and J are TRBV7-2 and TRBJ1-6, with 8 nucleotides matching TRBD1. The germline V gene has CDR1 SGHTA and CDR2 FQGNSA. The CDR3 is 13 amino acids. CDR3 DNA: TGTGCCAGCAGCCCCGGACAGGGCTCACCCCTACACTTT. Its protein product is CASSPGQGSPLHF.

CDR3: CAISESGLATDTQYF. The CDR3 DNA follows: TGTGCCATCAGTGAGTCGGGACTAGCGACAGATACGCAGTATTTT. V and J are TRBV10-3 and TRBJ2-3; 10 nucleotides match TRBD2. V was pared by 0 bases and J by 3 bases, with 0 bases of the junction left unmatched. The CDR3 length is 15 residues. Germline CDR1 is ENHRY and CDR2 is SYGVKD.

At least ten counts were recorded for this clonotype. The V gene is TRBV5-1, the J gene TRBJ2-5; 7 nucleotides match TRBD1. V shed 2 bases, J shed 5 bases, and the junction held 6 bases outside the gene matches. Germline values: CDR1 SGHRS, CDR2 YFSETQ. This CDR3 is 14 amino acids long. Written as DNA, the CDR3 is TGCGCCAGCAGCTTAACAGGGGTAGATGAGACCCAGTACTTC. It yields the protein CASSLTGVDETQYF. Variable domain in full (rest from reference TRBV5-1 and TRBJ2-5): KAGVTQTPRYLIKTRGQQVTLSCSPISGHRSVSWYQQTPGQGLQFLFEYFSETQRNKGNFPGRFSGRQFSNSRSEMNVSTLELGDSALYLCASSLTGVDETQYFGPGTRLLVL.

There are many counts of this clonotype. This chain connects TRBV5-1 to TRBJ2-1; perhaps TRBD1 as D (6 bases). Germline V lookup: CDR1 SGHRS, CDR2 YFSETQ. The CDR3 is 17 amino acids. V was cut by 4 bases and J by 6 bases, with 23 bases left in between. CDR3 DNA: TGCGCCAGCAGCCCCGGCAGGGGCTTGCATTTAAGCAATGAGCAGTTCTTC. Its translation is CASSPGRGLHLSNEQFF.

The chain joins TRBV5-1 to TRBJ1-2; a weak D match, TRBD1 (6 bases). V lost 1 base and J 8 bases, leaving 15 bases between the germline ends. The CDR3 length is 14 residues. Germline V gene data show CDR1 as SGHRS and CDR2 as YFSETQ. Here the CDR3 DNA reads TGCGCCAGCAGCTTGTACCAGCAGGGGTTGGGCTACACCTTC. Its translation is CASSLYQQGLGYTF.

In this sample, this clonotype turned up many times. The V and J genes are TRBV11-2 and TRBJ2-7; TRBD2 aligns across 14 bases. The V gene end was trimmed by 0 bases and the J gene end by 9 bases; junction bases not matched to a gene: 16. CDR3 length: 19 amino acids. CDR1 is SGHAT, CDR2 FQNNGV, per germline. The CDR3 bases are TGTGCCAGCAGCTTAGATCAGGGACTAGCGGGGGCCGCGGGAGCTTTGCAGTACTTC. It encodes CASSLDQGLAGAAGALQYF.

This clonotype was picked up many times. The chain combines TRBV7-9 with TRBJ1-1; the D is unclear. The CDR3 covers 14 residues. Germline CDR1 SEHNR, CDR2 FQNEAQ (reference sequence). V lost 3 bases to trimming and J lost 1 base, with 9 bases between them. CDR3 amino acids: CASSFQRQNTEAFF. The CDR3 DNA follows: TGTGCCAGCAGCTTCCAGAGACAGAACACTGAAGCTTTCTTT.

This clonotype was picked up many times. The chain links TRBV29-1 to TRBJ2-5; perhaps TRBD1 as D (7 bases). The V end lost 0 bases, the J end lost 7 bases, and 18 bases lay between the germline ends. The CDR3 spans 15 residues. From germline, CDR1 is SQVTM and CDR2 ANQGSEA. DNA of the CDR3: TGCAGCGTTGAAGAGGAGGGACAGTTAATGCGGACCCAGTACTTC. Translated, it gives CSVEEEGQLMRTQYF.

A few counts support this clonotype. V usage is TRBV3-1 and J usage is TRBJ2-7; no reliable D call. Germline assignment: CDR1 LGHDT and CDR2 YNNKEL (reference sequence). Trimming left V 1 base short and J 8 bases short, with 6 bases between. The CDR3 consists of 11 residues. The CDR3 nucleotides are TGTGCCAGCAGCCAAGTAGGTCAGCAGTACTTC. Translation gives CASSQVGQQYF.